Given below is one TCR beta chain in context. This clone was counted between two and nine times. What this receptor recognizes is not known. No clone much larger than this one lies a single base away; base qualities are absent. The germline ends are 13 bases apart after V is trimmed by 0 bases and J by 10 bases. Inclusive of the bounding cysteine and phenylalanine, the CDR3 is 14 residues long. The read is trimmed to its CDR3 DNA, 42 bases read in frame from base 1. In the germline V gene (reference sequence), CDR1 corresponds to GTSNPN and CDR2 to SVGIG. Libraries were built with the immunoSEQ multiplex PCR assay. RNA was extracted from all samples and reverse transcribed into cDNA as template for TCR sequencing. First-strand cDNA was synthesized using SuperScript III with a 2:1 mix of oligo-dT and random hexamers. Amplification bias was assessed with a synthetic immune receptor repertoire, and residual bias was removed computationally. As for the authors' bioinformatics: After raw reads were preprocessed to remove errors, the CDR3 was defined following IMGT conventions as running from the conserved cysteine to phenylalanine. Clonality was computed by normalizing Shannon entropy by log2 of the number of productive unique TCRs and subtracting the result from 1. Whether each scalp clone was CD4 or CD8 was inferred by checking scalp TCRbeta sequences against the CD4 and CD8 repertoires from sorted blood. Held by TCRdb, this immuneACCESS table contains in-frame sequences only and omits some clones. Under half of the omission traces to an unresolved V gene where checked; the cause of the rest is unknown. That table supplies the V and J calls and clone size; D and trimming were determined from the DNA. Across this sample there are approximately 180,000 clones, with just under 60% seen only once. 14% to 15% of the sample comes from the top ten.

This specimen's time point label, per the study, means: baseline before oral tofacitinib. Peripheral blood and lesional scalp punch biopsies were obtained from patients with alopecia areata. PBMCs were isolated by density centrifugation and stained for CD3, CD4 and CD8, after which CD4+ and CD8+ T cells were sorted on a FACSAria. This entry comes from a study of CD8+ T cells in alopecia areata (dated by TCRdb to about 2018). For the study in its entirety: Treated patients were enrolled in an open-label pilot trial of oral tofacitinib at 5 to 10 mg twice daily for moderate-to-severe alopecia areata. Patients received tofacitinib for 6 to 18 months and were then followed off drug for 6 months to check for delayed response and recurrence. The study used high-throughput TCRbeta sequencing to examine T cell clonal expansion in alopecia areata, in both the C3H/HeJ mouse model and human patients. On the human side, TCRbeta sequencing was run on scalp tissue and on sorted CD4+ and CD8+ peripheral blood T cells from healthy controls and from alopecia areata patients with either patchy or totalis/universalis disease. Patients on tofacitinib were biopsied at baseline and after 4 and 24 weeks of treatment, and several of the patients also had a later scalp biopsy. Clonality in the scalp was compared among normal scalp (n=4), patchy alopecia areata scalp (n=8), and alopecia totalis/universalis scalp (n=8). RNA was extracted with the PAXgene miRNA kit for fixed scalp, the miRNeasy kit for PBMCs, and the RNeasy kit for mouse skin. immunoSEQ multiplex PCR using 35 Vbeta forward primers and 13 Jbeta reverse primers was used to amplify TCRbeta CDR3 regions. The paper's findings and limits, for the study overall: Compared with normal scalp, lesional scalp, particularly in alopecia totalis/universalis, had higher clonality and more expanded CD8+ clones, which suggests antigenic drive. Unlike mouse skin, where gammadelta T cells dominate, normal human skin contains resident alphabeta T cells that get sequenced too, which complicates analysis of the scalp TCR repertoire. Shared TCR sequences between patients were less evident than in mice, which may be partly attributable to HLA diversity in the patient population.

The sequence joins TRBV30 to TRBJ1-6; the best D guess is TRBD1, with 6 bases matching. The receptor comes from a human donor with alopecia areata. Sequenced material: CD4+ T cells sorted from blood, taken at week 0. The DNA sequence is as follows: TGTGCCTGGAGTGTACAGGGAGGAGAGTCACCCCTCCACTTT. Its protein product is CAWSVQGGESPLHF.